This TCR beta chain is drawn from a study of human T cells and chemical hapten exposure. Overall study: Small pooled library volume differences chiefly drove per-sample TCR yield variation.

Time point meaning: pre-sensitization, week 0. This sample's treatment: therapeutic diphenylcyclopropenone sensitization with weekly scalp DPC. Unseparated into fractions, whole blood served as the source from which total RNA was extracted. TCRdb reprocessed the RACE reads with MiXCR, giving one entry per CDR3 protein. The sample includes 56,000 or so distinct CDR3 sequences, roughly a tenth of them seen just once. The V and J ends lost 2 bases and 7 bases respectively, with 11 bases between them. The CDR3 runs to 13 residues. Study outcomes and limitations: Those TCRs sitting above 1 in 1000 frequency stayed the same with DPC sensitization.

With regard to this clonotype: Antigen: not known.

The clonotype comes from a woman in her 30s with alopecia areata. Some clones in this sample may be carry-over from other donors' samples. Sequenced here: whole blood, sampled in connection with sensitization to the hapten diphenylcyclopropenone (DPC). V usage is TRBV12-3 or TRBV12-4 and J usage is TRBJ1-1; D may be TRBD1 (6 bases). CDR3 region: CASSLKGGFEAFF. The CDR3 coding sequence is TGTGCCAGCAGTTTAAAAGGGGGGTTTGAAGCTTTCTTT.